This TCR beta chain originates from a study of CD8 T cells in Susac syndrome. General study findings and limits: Regarding the TCR sequencing and HLA analysis, the study admitted that a relatively small number of individuals were involved. CD4+ repertoires of Susac syndrome patients lacked detectable clonal expansion.

Sequencing of TCR beta was undertaken in CD8+ and CD4+ T cells derived from blood. Each Susac syndrome patient had definite or probable disease by recently defined criteria. A note on this clonotype: The antigen is not known.

RNA, at roughly 0.45 to 1 ug, was reverse transcribed with random hexamers. TCRdb fed the immunoSEQ multiplex PCR reads into MiXCR, producing one record per CDR3 protein. The data contain hundreds of thousands of distinct CDR3 sequences, about 94% of them singletons. The sequenced sample was CD4+ T cells from PBMCs. This TCR came from a human donor with Susac syndrome.

The CDR3 sequence: CASSLSTNRGSRVDTQYF. CDR3 DNA sequence: TGTGCCAGCAGCTTATCTACTAACAGGGGCTCCCGGGTAGATACGCAGTATTTT. The J gene is TRBJ2-3, the V gene TRBV7-2; 7 nucleotides line up with TRBD1. With V trimmed by 2 bases and J by 5 bases, 16 bases remained unmatched. CDR1 is SGHTA and CDR2 is FQGNSA in the germline V gene. This CDR3 comprises 18 residues.